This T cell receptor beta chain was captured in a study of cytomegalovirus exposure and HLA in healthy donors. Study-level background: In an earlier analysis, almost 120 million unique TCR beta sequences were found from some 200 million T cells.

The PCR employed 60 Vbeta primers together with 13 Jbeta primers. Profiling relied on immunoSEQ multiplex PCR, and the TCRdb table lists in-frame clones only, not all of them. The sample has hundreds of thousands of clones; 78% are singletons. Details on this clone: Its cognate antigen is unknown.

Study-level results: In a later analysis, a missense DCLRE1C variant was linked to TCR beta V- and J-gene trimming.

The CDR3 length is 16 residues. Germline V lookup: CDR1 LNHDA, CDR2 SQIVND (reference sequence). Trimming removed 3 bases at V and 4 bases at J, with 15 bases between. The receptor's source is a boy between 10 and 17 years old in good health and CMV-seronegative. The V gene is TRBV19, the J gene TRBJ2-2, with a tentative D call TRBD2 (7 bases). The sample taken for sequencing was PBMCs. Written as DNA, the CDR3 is TGTGCCAGTAGTATTAGGGGGAGGGCCGGCACCGGGGAGCTGTTTTTT. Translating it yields CASSIRGRAGTGELFF.